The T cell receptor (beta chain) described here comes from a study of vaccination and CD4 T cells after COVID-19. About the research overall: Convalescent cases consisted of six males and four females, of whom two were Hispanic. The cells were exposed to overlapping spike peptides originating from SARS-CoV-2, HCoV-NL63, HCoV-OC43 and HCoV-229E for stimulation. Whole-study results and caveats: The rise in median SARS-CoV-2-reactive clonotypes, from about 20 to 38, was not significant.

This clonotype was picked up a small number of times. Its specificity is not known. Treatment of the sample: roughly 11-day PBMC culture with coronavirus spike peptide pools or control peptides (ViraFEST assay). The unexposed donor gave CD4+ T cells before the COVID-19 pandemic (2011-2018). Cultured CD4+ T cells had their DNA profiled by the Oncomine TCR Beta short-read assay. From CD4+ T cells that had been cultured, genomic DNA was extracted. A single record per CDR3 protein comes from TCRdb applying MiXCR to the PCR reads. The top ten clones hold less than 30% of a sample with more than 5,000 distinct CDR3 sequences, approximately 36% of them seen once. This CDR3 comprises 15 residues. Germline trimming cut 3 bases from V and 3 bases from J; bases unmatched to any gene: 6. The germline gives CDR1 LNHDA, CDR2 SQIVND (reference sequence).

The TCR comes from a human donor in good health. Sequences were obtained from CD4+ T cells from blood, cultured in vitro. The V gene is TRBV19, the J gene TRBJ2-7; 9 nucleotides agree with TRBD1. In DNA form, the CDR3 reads TGTGCCAGTAGTATTGGGGACAGGGATGACTACGAGCAGTACTTC. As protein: CASSIGDRDDYEQYF.